This TCR beta chain appears in the sequencing data of a study of blood T cell repertoires in COVID-19. Original analysis: The authors estimated nucleated cell counts from reference gene primer amplification. Sequencing was performed with immunoSEQ multiplex PCR; in TCRdb, only in-frame clones are kept and a portion is missing. V and J calls plus clone size are reproduced from that table; the DNA served to infer D and trimming. The sample holds hundreds of thousands of clones, about 89% seen once. Study members were between about 18 and 95 years old and lived in approximately 25 US regions. Cohort 3 donors counted as recovered after two negative PCRs, clearance, or resolved symptoms. With V trimmed by 7 bases and J by 5 bases, 2 bases remained unmatched. The CDR3 is 12 residues long. CDR1 LNHDA and CDR2 SQIVND come from the germline V gene (reference sequence).

Sequenced input: PBMCs or T cells enriched from blood (not recorded which). The J gene is TRBJ1-2, the V gene TRBV19; 9 positions match TRBD1. The clonotype comes from a man in his forties who had recovered from COVID-19. The CDR3 DNA is TGTGCCAGTAAAGGGACAGGGTATGGCTACACCTTC. It is translated as CASKGTGYGYTF. Filled out from reference TRBV19 and TRBJ1-2, the complete variable domain reads DGGITQSPKYLFRKEGQNVTLSCEQNLNHDAMYWYRQDPGQGLRLIYYSQIVNDFQKGDIAEGYSVSREKKESFPLTVTSAQKNPTAFYLCASKGTGYGYTFGSGTRLTVV.